This TCR beta chain is from a study of Graves' ophthalmopathy and Graves' hyperthyroidism. Study-level points and caveats: Researchers report that a 13-signature model separated ophthalmopathy from stable hyperthyroidism, posting 87.88% sensitivity and 75% to 84% specificity.

Moderate-to-severe activity, with CAS ≥3, NOSPECS ≥4 and duration under 3 months, characterized the donors with ophthalmopathy. This clonotype was observed many times. Its antigen remains unknown. Amplified material comprised TCR beta CDR3 regions derived from RNA transcripts. Second-round multiplex PCR came after first-round RT-PCR with HTBI primers. TCRdb re-called the multiplex PCR reads through MiXCR, storing one row per CDR3 protein. Of 660,000 or so distinct CDR3 sequences in the sample, over 40% were seen once. The V end lost 8 bases, the J end lost 1 base, and 21 bases lay between the germline ends. Germline CDR1 and CDR2: ENHRY and SYGVKD. CDR3 length equals 16 residues.

Sequencing input: peripheral blood. The chain links TRBV10-3 to TRBJ2-7; D perhaps matches TRBD2 (6 bases). The sequence came from an adult man with Graves' ophthalmopathy. Here the CDR3 DNA reads TGTGCCATCGGGGGTGAGGGAGGAAGGGCATCCTACGAGCAGTACTTC. Amino acid sequence: CAIGGEGGRASYEQYF.